The entry below gives a single T cell receptor beta chain sequence along with its context. Its cognate antigen is unknown. The sample comes from a study of cytomegalovirus exposure and HLA in healthy donors. Overall study findings and caveats: Confirmation in vitro established that a few CMV-associated chains were specific for CMV antigens. In a later analysis, the majority of CMV-associated beta chains seemingly showed HLA restriction. 164 TCR beta chains were listed as cytomegalovirus-associated. Diagnosis of cytomegalovirus status made by the classifier reportedly showed high specificity and sensitivity.

Germline V lookup: CDR1 MDHEN, CDR2 SYDVKM. V lost 7 bases, J lost 2 bases, and 9 bases stayed unmatched. The length of the CDR3 is 15 residues. PCR was performed using 60 Vbeta and 13 Jbeta primers. The repertoire was sequenced with immunoSEQ multiplex PCR; TCRdb's copy has only in-frame clones and lacks some. The sample has over 150,000 clones; roughly 79% are singletons. The sequence derives from a woman aged 18-30 years in good health and CMV-seronegative. The chain links TRBV28 to TRBJ2-7; 9 nucleotides align to TRBD2. The sequencing sample was made of PBMCs. The CDR3 reads CASIPTGTSPYEQYF. CDR3 DNA: TGTGCCAGCATCCCGACAGGGACTAGCCCCTACGAGCAGTACTTC.